These 23 T cell receptor beta chains originate from one sample sequenced in a study of neurological immune-mediated disorders. Each CDR3 protein gets one entry after TCRdb re-called the 5' RACE reads with MiXCR. The sample yields some 33,000 distinct CDR3 sequences, approximately 1.5% seen once. Specimen: PBMCs. These receptor sequences come from a woman in her thirties with multiple sclerosis.

In this sample, this clonotype turned up many times. This rearrangement joins TRBV5-1 to TRBJ2-1; TRBD1 is a possible D gene (5 bases). CDR1 and CDR2 from the germline V gene are SGHRS and YFSETQ. The V end was cut by 4 bases, the J end by 6 bases, with 17 bases between. The CDR3 is 15 amino acids. The CDR3 DNA reads as TGCGCCAGCAGCCCTGAAGGGGTTTCTTCCAATGAGCAGTTCTTC. It yields the protein CASSPEGVSSNEQFF.

This clonotype was detected ten times or more. The gene calls are TRBV7-8 and TRBJ1-6, with TRBD1 matching over 8 bases. Trimming at V came to 2 bases and at J to 10 bases, leaving 4 bases not matched to a gene. Germline CDR1 is SGHVS and CDR2 is FQNEAQ. This CDR3 contains 14 residues. The DNA for the CDR3 is TGTGCCAGCAGCTTAACAGGGGGAGGGTCACCCCTCCACTTT. Encoded protein: CASSLTGGGSPLHF.

In its sample, this clonotype was seen many times. The V gene is TRBV10-3, the J gene TRBJ2-7, with D perhaps matching TRBD1 or TRBD2 (6 bases each). Per germline, CDR1 ENHRY and CDR2 SYGVKD. CDR3 length: 15 residues. Trimming left V 4 bases short and J 2 bases short, with 15 bases between. DNA for the CDR3: TGTGCCATCAGTGCCTCTATCGGGGGCCCCTACGAGCAGTACTTC. It is translated as CAISASIGGPYEQYF.

The table lists this clonotype with many counts. The chain is built from TRBV29-1 and TRBJ1-2, with 8 bases matching TRBD1. This CDR3 region has 11 residues. Germline values: CDR1 SQVTM, CDR2 ANQGSEA. V gave up 7 bases and J gave up 6 bases; unmatched junction bases: 4. This chain's CDR3 is CSGAGGDGYTF. CDR3 bases: TGCAGCGGGGCAGGGGGCGATGGCTACACCTTC.

This clonotype was seen ten or more times. This sequence joins TRBV7-2 and TRBJ2-7, with a weak D call TRBD2 (5 bases). CDR3 length: 14 amino acids. Germline V CDR1 and CDR2: SGHTA, FQGNSA. V lost 4 bases and J 2 bases, leaving 12 bases between the germline ends. CDR3 DNA: TGTGCCAGCAGCTCCTCCGGGAAAACCTACGAGCAGTACTTC. As protein: CASSSSGKTYEQYF.

This clonotype was seen ten or more times. The chain is built from TRBV7-2 and TRBJ2-1; 10 bases align to TRBD2. Unmatched junction bases numbered 5, after V lost 0 bases and J lost 6 bases. The CDR3 consists of 16 residues. CDR1 is SGHTA, CDR2 FQGNSA, per germline. In nucleotides, the CDR3 is TGTGCCAGCAGCTTAGCGAGTAGCGGGGGGCTCAATGAGCAGTTCTTC. Its protein is CASSLASSGGLNEQFF.

This clonotype has ten or more counts. The chain combines TRBV20-1 with TRBJ2-7, with 13 bases identical to TRBD2. Germline loops: CDR1 DFQATT, CDR2 SNEGSKA (reference sequence). V lost 5 bases to trimming and J lost 3 bases; unmatched junction nucleotides: 1. The CDR3 spans 13 residues. The DNA of the CDR3 is TGCAGTGCTGGACTAGCGGGGGTCTACGAGCAGTACTTC. Its translation is CSAGLAGVYEQYF.

This clonotype was recorded at least ten times. The chain carries TRBV20-1 and TRBJ1-1; D remains unclear. Germline V gives CDR1 DFQATT, CDR2 SNEGSKA (reference sequence). Trimming left V 3 bases short and J 7 bases short, with 15 bases between. This CDR3 comprises 13 residues. The CDR3 DNA is TGCAGTGCTAGCTTACCTTTTCCAGATGAAGCTTTCTTT. Translation: CSASLPFPDEAFF.

This clonotype was recorded many times. DNA for the CDR3: TGTGCCAGCAGCCGTAGCGGGGGGGCTTATGAGCAGTTCTTC. Translating gives CASSRSGGAYEQFF. The V call is TRBV12-3 or TRBV12-4, the J call TRBJ2-1; 11 nucleotides agree with TRBD2. The V segment lost 6 bases and the J segment 8 bases; nucleotides outside the gene matches: 6. The CDR3 has 14 amino acids.

The sample holds many counts of this clonotype. The CDR3: CASTPSGTGAGYTF. CDR3 in DNA: TGTGCCAGCACCCCTAGCGGGACAGGGGCTGGCTACACCTTC. This chain uses TRBV12-3 or TRBV12-4 with TRBJ1-2; 10 nucleotides match TRBD1. CDR3 length: 14 amino acids. V gave up 7 bases and J gave up 7 bases; unmatched junction bases: 9.

In this sample, this clonotype turned up many times. The chain employs TRBV5-1 and TRBJ1-1, with D tentatively TRBD1 (6 bases). Germline lookup yields CDR1 SGHRS and CDR2 YFSETQ. V lost 4 bases, J lost 11 bases, and 18 bases lay in between. CDR3 length: 13 amino acids. The CDR3 coding sequence is TGCGCCAGCAGCCATACACAGGGCCGGCGGGCTTTCTTT. Its protein product is CASSHTQGRRAFF.

The sample holds many counts of this clonotype. This sequence joins TRBV7-2 and TRBJ2-4; 9 bases line up with TRBD1. The trim removed 1 base at V and 4 bases at J, leaving 2 bases unmatched. The CDR3 runs 15 residues. Germline loops: CDR1 SGHTA, CDR2 FQGNSA. CDR3 nucleotide sequence: TGTGCCAGCAGCTTAGTGGGGACAGGGAAAAACATTCAGTACTTC. It codes for CASSLVGTGKNIQYF.

This clonotype appeared many times. The chain carries TRBV7-2 and TRBJ2-3, with 8 bases identical to TRBD2. This CDR3 is built from 14 residues. Per the germline V gene, CDR1 is SGHTA and CDR2 is FQGNSA. The junction had 7 bases not matched to a gene; V was cut back by 5 bases and J by 6 bases. CDR3 sequence reads: CASSQSGGRDTQYF. The CDR3, as DNA: TGTGCCAGCAGCCAAAGCGGGGGCCGGGATACGCAGTATTTT.

The sample holds a few counts of this clonotype. The rearrangement links TRBV12-3 or TRBV12-4 to TRBJ1-2; D is ambiguous. V was cut by 8 bases and J by 2 bases, with 6 bases left in between. The length of the CDR3 is 11 residues. The CDR3 is CASSLNYGYTF. CDR3 sequence (DNA): TGTGCCAGCTCCTTGAACTATGGCTACACCTTC.

The table lists this clonotype with many counts. The V call is TRBV7-2, the J call TRBJ1-1, with 10 bases fitting TRBD1. CDR1 SGHTA and CDR2 FQGNSA come from the germline V gene. The CDR3 loop spans 16 amino acids. With 10 bases clipped from V and 0 bases from J, the junction kept 11 bases outside the gene matches. Here the CDR3 reads CATRDRGGAMNTEAFF. The DNA for the CDR3 is TGTGCCACCCGGGACAGGGGCGGAGCCATGAACACTGAAGCTTTCTTT.

This clonotype came up many times. This sequence joins TRBV5-1 and TRBJ2-2; D is unresolved. This CDR3 is built from 13 residues. Trimming shortened V by 6 bases and J by 0 bases, and 6 bases separated the two germline ends. Per the germline V gene, CDR1 is SGHRS and CDR2 is YFSETQ. In DNA, the CDR3 is TGCGCCAGCAAAATTCCGAACACCGGGGAGCTGTTTTTT. Amino acids: CASKIPNTGELFF.

This clonotype was seen many times. The chain carries TRBV12-3 or TRBV12-4 and TRBJ1-2, with a possible D match to TRBD1 (5 bases). CDR3 size: 13 residues. The V gene lost 3 bases and the J gene lost 13 bases, with 18 bases spanning the gap. The CDR3 DNA reads as TGTGCCAGCAGTTTTAGGACAACTCTCCATCCCACCTTC. Its translation: CASSFRTTLHPTF.

In its sample, this clonotype was seen many times. This chain links TRBV5-6 with TRBJ1-1, with D maybe TRBD1 (5 bases). The CDR3 contains 12 residues. The germline V and J ends were trimmed by 1 base and 6 bases, with 7 bases remaining between them. Germline CDR1 SGHDT, CDR2 YYEEEE. CDR3 coding DNA: TGTGCCAGCAGCTTGCAGGGCGCTGAAGCTTTCTTT. Amino acid sequence: CASSLQGAEAFF.

This clonotype was counted many times. The chain employs TRBV7-8 and TRBJ2-7, with 11 positions matching TRBD2. Germline V gene sequence: CDR1 SGHVS, CDR2 FQNEAQ. The CDR3 sequence is 19 residues long. The junction had 12 bases not matched to a gene; V was cut back by 0 bases and J by 2 bases. This chain's CDR3 is CASSLAIIAGGANPYEQYF. The CDR3 coding sequence is TGTGCCAGCAGCTTAGCAATCATAGCGGGGGGGGCAAACCCCTACGAGCAGTACTTC.

Many counts were recorded for this clonotype. This sequence joins TRBV12-3 or TRBV12-4 and TRBJ2-5, with D perhaps TRBD1 (5 bases). Trimming removed 6 bases from V and 2 bases from J, with 16 bases in between. The CDR3 length is 15 residues. The CDR3 reads CASSPRQGLQETQYF. CDR3 in DNA: TGTGCCAGCAGCCCGCGGCAGGGCCTACAAGAGACCCAGTACTTC.

This clonotype was observed many times. The chain couples TRBV7-2 to TRBJ2-6; 9 bases are a match to TRBD2. CDR3 length equals 15 residues. CDR1 is SGHTA, CDR2 FQGNSA, per germline. The V and J ends lost 7 bases and 4 bases, in that order; junction bases with no gene match: 5. CDR3 sequence (DNA): TGTGCCAGCACCCGCGGGGGGGCGGGGGCCAACGTCCTGACTTTC. The encoded protein is CASTRGGAGANVLTF. The variable domain in full, completed from reference TRBV7-2 and TRBJ2-6, reads GAGVSQSPSNKVTEKGKDVELRCDPISGHTALYWYRQSLGQGLEFLIYFQGNSAPDKSGLPSDRFSAERTGGSVSTLTIQRTQQEDSAVYLCASTRGGAGANVLTFGAGSRLTVL.

There are many counts of this clonotype. This chain joins TRBV20-1 and TRBJ2-7; D might be TRBD2 (5 bases). CDR3 size: 13 residues. Trimming cost V 7 bases and J 0 bases, with 13 bases left between them. Germline CDR1 DFQATT, CDR2 SNEGSKA (reference sequence). CDR3 in amino acids: CSVPGKGSYEQYF. The CDR3 region has the DNA TGCAGTGTCCCGGGGAAAGGCTCCTACGAGCAGTACTTC.

This clonotype has a count of ten or more. The chain has TRBV7-9 and TRBJ1-4, with a weak D call TRBD1 (6 bases). Germline values: CDR1 SEHNR, CDR2 FQNEAQ (reference sequence). This CDR3 region has 14 residues. Between the trimmed V and J ends, which lost 5 bases and 7 bases, there was a span of 14 bases. CDR3 DNA sequence: TGTGCCAGCAGCGCACAGGGCGTGGTTGAAAAACTGTTTTTT. This translates into CASSAQGVVEKLFF.